Sequencing of this TCR beta chain was carried out in a study of blood T cell repertoires in COVID-19. Study-wide context: The origin of the acute and convalescent COVID-19 samples was the United States, Italy and Spain.

The germline V and J ends were trimmed by 0 bases and 3 bases, with 8 bases remaining between them. The CDR3 sequence is 15 residues long. Germline-derived CDR1 and CDR2 are LGHNA and YSLEER. Authors' data handling: Estimated nucleated cell counts came from reference gene primer amplification. Produced via immunoSEQ multiplex PCR; TCRdb's table is partial and in-frame only. That table furnishes V, J and clone size, whereas the DNA furnished D and trimming. The sample has 95,000 to 150,000 clones; approximately 89% are singletons. This clone was found a few times. The Seattle site enrolled patients during active infection and followed them longitudinally.

The TCR was taken from a woman over 75 with COVID-19, enrolled during active disease. What was sequenced was peripheral blood. The rearrangement joins TRBV4-3 to TRBJ1-4; D not certain. In nucleotides, the CDR3 is TGCGCCAGCAGCCAAGATAGTCGCGCTAATGAAAAACTGTTTTTT. It encodes CASSQDSRANEKLFF.